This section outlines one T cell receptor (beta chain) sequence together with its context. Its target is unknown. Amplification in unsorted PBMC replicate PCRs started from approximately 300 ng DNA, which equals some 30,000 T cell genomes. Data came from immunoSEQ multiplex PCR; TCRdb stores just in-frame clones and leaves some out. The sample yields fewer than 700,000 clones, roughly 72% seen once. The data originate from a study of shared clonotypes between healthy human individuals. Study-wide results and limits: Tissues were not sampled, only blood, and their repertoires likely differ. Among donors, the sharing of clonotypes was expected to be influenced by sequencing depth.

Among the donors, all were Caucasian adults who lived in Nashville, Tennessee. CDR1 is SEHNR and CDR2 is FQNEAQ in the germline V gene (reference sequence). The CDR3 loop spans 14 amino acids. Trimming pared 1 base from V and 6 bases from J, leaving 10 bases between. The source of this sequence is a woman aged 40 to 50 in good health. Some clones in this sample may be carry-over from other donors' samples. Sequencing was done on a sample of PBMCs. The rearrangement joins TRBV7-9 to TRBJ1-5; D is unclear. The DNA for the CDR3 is TGTGCCAGCAGCTTAGGACCCGGAGGTCAGCCCCAGCATTTT. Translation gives CASSLGPGGQPQHF.